This is a list of T cell receptor beta chains from one sample in a study of Graves' ophthalmopathy and Graves' hyperthyroidism. TCRdb recomputed calls from the multiplex PCR reads with MiXCR, one row per CDR3 protein. The sample comprises more than 150,000 distinct CDR3 sequences, under 40% of which are singletons, and about 6% rests with the top ten. Sequenced: peripheral blood. These receptors came from a woman aged 35 to 49 with Graves' ophthalmopathy. Each CDR3 is given with its conserved first and last residue. A D gene is named only where the DNA matches it firmly. Expanded clones are given a class, and other clones once, few, many or no size at all.

cdr3_length | d_call | j_call | clone_size | v_call | cdr3_aa | cdr3_nt
13 | . | TRBJ1-1 | many | TRBV9 | CASSVVPGSEAFF | TGTGCCAGCAGCGTAGTCCCAGGTTCTGAAGCTTTCTTT
16 | TRBD1 | TRBJ2-2 | . | TRBV11-2 | CASSFSQGARTGELFF | TGTGCCAGCAGCTTCTCACAGGGGGCGCGGACCGGGGAGCTGTTTTTT
11 | . | TRBJ2-1 | many | TRBV6-4 | CASSDSSEQFF | TGTGCCAGCAGTGACTCGAGCGAGCAGTTCTTC
16 | . | TRBJ2-5 | many | TRBV6-5 | CASSYSTARGQETQYF | TGTGCCAGCAGTTACTCGACGGCCAGGGGCCAAGAGACCCAGTACTTC
16 | TRBD1 | TRBJ2-5 | . | TRBV7-9 | CASSKPGQGYQETQYF | TGTGCCAGCAGCAAACCGGGACAGGGGTACCAAGAGACCCAGTACTTC
16 | TRBD1 | TRBJ2-4 | . | TRBV12-3/TRBV12-4 | CASSFEGAGGKNIQYF | TGTGCCAGCAGTTTCGAGGGGGCGGGCGGCAAAAACATTCAGTACTTC
12 | . | TRBJ1-2 | many | TRBV11-1 | CASSMDAYGYTF | TGTGCCAGCAGCATGGACGCCTATGGCTACACCTTC
16 | . | TRBJ2-5 | many | TRBV28 | CASSAPREASQETQYF | TGTGCCAGCAGTGCACCCAGAGAGGCTTCTCAAGAGACCCAGTACTTC
13 | . | TRBJ2-7 | once | TRBV9 | CASSVTGSDEQYF | TGTGCCAGCAGCGTAACAGGGTCTGACGAGCAGTACTTC
16 | TRBD1 | TRBJ2-2 | . | TRBV12-3/TRBV12-4 | CASSFRDRGGTGELFF | TGTGCCAGCAGTTTCCGGGACAGGGGGGGTACCGGGGAGCTGTTTTTT
11 | TRBD1 | TRBJ1-2 | many | TRBV29-1 | CSDSTGFGYTF | TGCAGCGATTCGACAGGGTTTGGCTACACCTTC
16 | TRBD1 | TRBJ2-5 | . | TRBV10-3 | CAISDLETGATETQYF | TGTGCCATCAGTGACCTCGAGACAGGGGCGACGGAGACCCAGTACTTC
15 | . | TRBJ1-5 | many | TRBV6-1 | CASRLVVRRDQPQHF | TGTGCCAGCAGGCTGGTCGTTAGGAGAGATCAGCCCCAGCATTTT
16 | TRBD1 | TRBJ2-2 | many | TRBV4-3 | CASSRARGGSTGELFF | TGCGCCAGCAGCAGAGCACGAGGGGGCTCGACCGGGGAGCTGTTTTTT
14 | . | TRBJ2-5 | . | TRBV11-2 | CASSPGSQRETQYF | TGTGCCAGCAGCCCGGGGTCCCAGCGGGAGACCCAGTACTTC
15 | . | TRBJ1-5 | many | TRBV12-3/TRBV12-4 | CASSPMGAGSQPQHF | TGTGCCAGCAGTCCCATGGGGGCTGGTAGTCAGCCCCAGCATTTT
14 | TRBD1 | TRBJ1-6 | once | TRBV6-1 | CASRGTGARSPLHF | TGTGCCAGCAGGGGTACAGGGGCACGTTCACCCCTCCACTTT
16 | TRBD2 | TRBJ2-7 | many | TRBV7-6 | CASSHRTSGGIGEQYF | TGTGCCAGCAGCCATAGGACTAGCGGGGGCATAGGCGAGCAGTACTTC
12 | . | TRBJ2-7 | many | TRBV28 | CASRRGPYEQYF | TGTGCCAGCAGGCGAGGGCCCTACGAGCAGTACTTC
14 | . | TRBJ1-1 | . | TRBV20-1 | CSARDASGAAGTFF | TGCAGTGCTAGAGATGCGAGTGGGGCCGCGGGGACTTTCTTT
15 | . | TRBJ2-5 | . | TRBV2 | CASKGGQTLGETQYF | TGTGCCAGCAAGGGAGGTCAAACCCTGGGGGAGACCCAGTACTTC
16 | . | TRBJ2-7 | . | TRBV28 | CASSPGVGGGAYEQYF | TGTGCCAGCAGCCCCGGGGTGGGGGGGGGCGCCTACGAGCAGTACTTC
14 | . | TRBJ2-7 | many | TRBV4-1 | CASSQGRGLNEQYF | TGCGCCAGCAGCCAAGGTAGAGGACTAAACGAGCAGTACTTC
13 | . | TRBJ1-5 | . | TRBV20-1 | CSASQGRDQPQHF | TGCAGTGCTAGTCAGGGGAGAGATCAGCCCCAGCATTTT
14 | . | TRBJ1-2 | . | TRBV6-5 | CASRLSPSGVGYTF | TGTGCCAGCAGATTATCCCCTTCAGGGGTCGGCTACACCTTC
13 | . | TRBJ1-1 | . | TRBV6-1 | CASSPGGYTEAFF | TGTGCCAGCAGCCCCGGGGGGTACACTGAAGCTTTCTTT
14 | TRBD2 | TRBJ2-5 | . | TRBV7-2 | CASTPSGSSETQYF | TGTGCCAGCACCCCTAGCGGGAGTTCGGAGACCCAGTACTTC
13 | TRBD1 | TRBJ1-2 | many | TRBV18 | CASSPTGTYGYTF | TGTGCCAGCTCCCCGACAGGGACCTATGGCTACACCTTC
16 | TRBD1 | TRBJ2-4 | many | TRBV7-2 | CASSFRQGIAKNIQYF | TGTGCCAGCAGTTTTAGACAGGGGATAGCCAAAAACATTCAGTACTTC
15 | . | TRBJ1-1 | many | TRBV18 | CASSRGDSMNTEAFF | TGTGCCAGCTCACGAGGCGACAGCATGAACACTGAAGCTTTCTTT
14 | . | TRBJ1-1 | many | TRBV6-5 | CASSYSASISEAFF | TGTGCCAGCAGTTACTCGGCCAGCATTTCTGAAGCTTTCTTT
16 | . | TRBJ1-3 | many | TRBV11-1 | CASSPFDGLSGNTIYF | TGTGCCAGCAGCCCATTTGACGGTCTATCCGGAAACACCATATATTTT
12 | . | TRBJ1-5 | many | TRBV6-2/TRBV6-3 | CASGRIYQPQHF | TGTGCCAGCGGTAGGATTTATCAGCCCCAGCATTTT
15 | . | TRBJ1-3 | . | TRBV4-2 | CASSQELSSGNTIYF | TGTGCCAGCAGCCAAGAGCTCAGCTCTGGAAACACCATATATTTT
16 | TRBD1 | TRBJ1-2 | many | TRBV11-2 | CASSYSGQGTAYGYTF | TGTGCCAGCAGCTATTCGGGACAGGGGACGGCCTATGGCTACACCTTC
16 | . | TRBJ1-1 | few | TRBV12-3/TRBV12-4 | CASSVSPQEMNTEAFF | TGTGCCAGCAGTGTTAGTCCTCAGGAGATGAACACTGAAGCTTTCTTT
16 | . | TRBJ1-2 | many | TRBV30 | CAWTLPGRATNYGYTF | TGTGCCTGGACCCTCCCTGGCAGGGCTACAAACTATGGCTACACCTTC
14 | . | TRBJ1-1 | many | TRBV5-1 | CASSLGGRNTEAFF | TGCGCCAGCAGCTTGGGGGGGAGAAACACTGAAGCTTTCTTT
16 | TRBD1 | TRBJ2-7 | once | TRBV20-1 | CSASVRGTGFAYEQYF | TGCAGTGCTAGTGTCCGTGGGACAGGATTCGCCTACGAGCAGTACTTC
13 | . | TRBJ2-7 | many | TRBV20-1 | CSARDNRGWQQYF | TGCAGTGCTAGAGATAATCGGGGCTGGCAGCAGTACTTC
13 | . | TRBJ1-2 | many | TRBV12-5 | CVSTESIAHGYTF | TGTGTTAGTACCGAATCGATAGCACATGGCTACACCTTC
12 | . | TRBJ2-5 | . | TRBV24-1 | CATAGPQETQYF | TGTGCCACCGCGGGTCCGCAAGAGACCCAGTACTTC
16 | . | TRBJ1-5 | many | TRBV11-2 | CASSPGGSGPNQPQHF | TGTGCCAGCAGCCCGGGAGGGTCGGGGCCCAATCAGCCCCAGCATTTT
15 | TRBD1 | TRBJ2-7 | . | TRBV15 | CATSRAGDRGGEQYF | TGTGCCACCAGCAGAGCTGGGGACAGAGGAGGCGAGCAGTACTTC
15 | TRBD2 | TRBJ2-7 | many | TRBV28 | CASSFVGGSSYEQYF | TGTGCCAGCAGTTTTGTCGGGGGGAGCTCCTACGAGCAGTACTTC
15 | TRBD1 | TRBJ2-7 | . | TRBV12-3/TRBV12-4 | CASSLVGQGLVEQYF | TGTGCCAGCAGTTTAGTTGGACAGGGCCTTGTCGAGCAGTACTTC
13 | . | TRBJ1-1 | many | TRBV27 | CASSVGAGTEAFF | TGTGCCAGCAGTGTTGGAGCGGGCACTGAAGCTTTCTTT
15 | TRBD1 | TRBJ2-7 | . | TRBV11-1 | CASSSAHRGPYEQYF | TGTGCCAGCAGCTCCGCGCACAGGGGGCCCTACGAGCAGTACTTC
14 | . | TRBJ2-6 | many | TRBV30 | CAWGYDWGPNVLTF | TGTGCCTGGGGATACGACTGGGGGCCCAACGTCCTGACTTTC
14 | TRBD1 | TRBJ1-6 | many | TRBV27 | CASSRWDRGSPLHF | TGTGCCAGCAGTCGCTGGGACAGGGGTTCACCCCTCCACTTT
13 | TRBD2 | TRBJ2-5 | . | TRBV20-1 | CSARTSGSETQYF | TGCAGTGCTAGGACTAGCGGGAGTGAGACCCAGTACTTC
13 | TRBD1 | TRBJ1-1 | many | TRBV10-3 | CAISRDRGTEAFF | TGTGCCATCAGCCGGGACAGGGGCACTGAAGCTTTCTTT
14 | . | TRBJ1-5 | many | TRBV4-3 | CASSQDRGAGPQHF | TGCGCCAGCAGCCAAGATAGAGGGGCTGGGCCCCAGCATTTT
14 | . | TRBJ1-2 | . | TRBV28 | CASSPQGGGYGYTF | TGTGCCAGCAGTCCACAGGGCGGGGGCTATGGCTACACCTTC
18 | TRBD2 | TRBJ2-7 | . | TRBV6-2/TRBV6-3 | CASIASGTSGKSSYEQYF | TGTGCCAGCATCGCCTCCGGGACTAGCGGAAAGAGCTCCTACGAGCAGTACTTC
17 | . | TRBJ1-1 | . | TRBV4-3 | CASSRGPIGRPNTEAFF | TGCGCCAGCAGCCGAGGACCTATAGGCCGACCGAACACTGAAGCTTTCTTT
15 | . | TRBJ2-2 | many | TRBV20-1 | CSASQYQTNTGELFF | TGCAGTGCTAGTCAATACCAGACGAACACCGGGGAGCTGTTTTTT